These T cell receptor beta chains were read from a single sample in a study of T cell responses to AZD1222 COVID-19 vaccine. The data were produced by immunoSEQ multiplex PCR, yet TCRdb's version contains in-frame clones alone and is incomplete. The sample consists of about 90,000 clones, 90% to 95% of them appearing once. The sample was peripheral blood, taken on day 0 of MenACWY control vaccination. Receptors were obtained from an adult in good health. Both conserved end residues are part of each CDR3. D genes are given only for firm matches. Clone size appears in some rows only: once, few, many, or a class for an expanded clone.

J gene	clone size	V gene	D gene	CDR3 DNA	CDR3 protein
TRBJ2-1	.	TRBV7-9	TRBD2	TGTGCCAGCAGCCTGACTAGCGGGAGAATCGGTGAGCAGTTCTTC	CASSLTSGRIGEQFF
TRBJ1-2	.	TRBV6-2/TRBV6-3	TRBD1	TGTGCCAGCAGTAAGACAGGGGGCAATAACTATGGCTACACCTTC	CASSKTGGNNYGYTF
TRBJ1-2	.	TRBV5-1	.	TGCGCCAGCAGTCTTGGGTCAGAAAACTATGGCTACACCTTC	CASSLGSENYGYTF
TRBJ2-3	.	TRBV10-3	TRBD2	TGTGCCATCAGTGGTTGGACTAGCGGGGGGGAAGATACGCAGTATTTT	CAISGWTSGGEDTQYF
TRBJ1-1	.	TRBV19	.	TGTGCCAGTAGTGCCACGTTATTAGGGAGTGCTGAAGCTTTCTTT	CASSATLLGSAEAFF
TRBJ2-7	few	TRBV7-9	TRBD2	TGTGCCAGCAGCCCTAGCGGGAGCTCCTACGAGCAGTACTTC	CASSPSGSSYEQYF
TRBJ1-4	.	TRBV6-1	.	TGTGCCAGCAGTGGCCTGGTTCAGGGTTTGGTTGAAAAACTGTTTTTT	CASSGLVQGLVEKLFF
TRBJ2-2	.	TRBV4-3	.	TGCGCCAGCAGCCAAGAAAGGGTGGGTGGCGCGAACACCGGGGAGCTGTTTTTT	CASSQERVGGANTGELFF
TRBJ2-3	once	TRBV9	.	TGTGCCAGCAGCGTAGGAATAGCAGATACGCAGTATTTT	CASSVGIADTQYF
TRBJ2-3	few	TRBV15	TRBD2	TGTGCCACCAGCAGAAGCGGACTAGCAGGCACAGATACGCAGTATTTT	CATSRSGLAGTDTQYF
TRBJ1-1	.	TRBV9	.	TGTGCCAGCAGCTCTCGTCCGGACGTGGGGGACACTGAAGCTTTCTTT	CASSSRPDVGDTEAFF
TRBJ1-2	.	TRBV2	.	TGTGCCAGCAGTGAACTTGGGGGCGACTATGGCTACACCTTC	CASSELGGDYGYTF
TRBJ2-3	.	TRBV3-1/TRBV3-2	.	TGTGCCAGCAGCCAAGACCAGGGGTCGGCAGATACGCAGTATTTT	CASSQDQGSADTQYF
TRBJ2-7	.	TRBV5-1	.	TGCGCCAGCAGCTTGGGGGCGGCGGTAGACTACGAGCAGTACTTC	CASSLGAAVDYEQYF
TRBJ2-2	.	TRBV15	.	TGTGCCACCAGCAGATCAGCAGGGGCGGTTGGGGACACCGGGGAGCTGTTTTTT	CATSRSAGAVGDTGELFF
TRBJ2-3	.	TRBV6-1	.	TGTGCCAGCAGTGAAGGATGGGGACTGGGGGTGGATACGCAGTATTTT	CASSEGWGLGVDTQYF
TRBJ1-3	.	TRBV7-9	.	TGTGCCAGCAGCTCAAACTCAGGAGCTGGAAACACCATATATTTT	CASSSNSGAGNTIYF
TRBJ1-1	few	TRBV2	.	TGTGCCAGCAGTGTGACAGATCAAGCTTTCTTT	CASSVTDQAFF
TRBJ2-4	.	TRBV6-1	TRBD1	TGTGCCAGCAGTGAATCTAACAGGGGCGGCATTCAGTACTTC	CASSESNRGGIQYF
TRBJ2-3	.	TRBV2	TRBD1	TGTGCCAGCAGAGGGACAGCCACAGATACGCAGTATTTT	CASRGTATDTQYF
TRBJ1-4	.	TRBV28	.	TGTGCCAGCAGTTCTGGCAGACCTAATGAAAAACTGTTTTTT	CASSSGRPNEKLFF
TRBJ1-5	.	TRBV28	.	TGTGCCAGCAGTCAAAACCGGGGCACGGCATATCAGCCCCAGCATTTT	CASSQNRGTAYQPQHF
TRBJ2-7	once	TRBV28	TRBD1	TGTGCCAGCAGTACCACCCTCATACGTTCGGGACAGGGATTATACGAGCAGTACTTC	CASSTTLIRSGQGLYEQYF
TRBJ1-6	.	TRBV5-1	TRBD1	TGCGCCAGCAGCCGGGGACAGCGCAAAGATTCACCCCTCCACTTT	CASSRGQRKDSPLHF
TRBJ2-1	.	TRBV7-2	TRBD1	TGTGCCAGCAGCTTAGCGTCAGGGACAGGGGAAGAGCAGTTCTTC	CASSLASGTGEEQFF
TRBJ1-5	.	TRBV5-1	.	TGCGCCAGCAGCCGGACGGGGGGCAATCAGCCCCAGCATTTT	CASSRTGGNQPQHF
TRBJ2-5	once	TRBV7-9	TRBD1	TGTGCCAGCAGCTTAGGTGCCGGGACAGGGGGCCAAGAGACCCAGTACTTC	CASSLGAGTGGQETQYF
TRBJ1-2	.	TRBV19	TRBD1	TGTGCCAGTACTAAGGACAGGGGGTCCTATGGCTACACCTTC	CASTKDRGSYGYTF
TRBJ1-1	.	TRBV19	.	TGTGCCACCACCGAAGGAGGAGGCACTGAAGCTTTCTTT	CATTEGGGTEAFF
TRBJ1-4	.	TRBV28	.	TGTGCCAGCAGACGGACCCGGCAGGGTCTAAATGAAAAACTGTTTTTT	CASRRTRQGLNEKLFF
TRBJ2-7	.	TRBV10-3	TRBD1	TGTGCCATCAGGACAGGGGGCGGAAGGGAGCAGTACTTC	CAIRTGGGREQYF
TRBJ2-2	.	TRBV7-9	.	TGTGCCAGCAGCTTACGGAGGCGGGACGGACCCGGGGAGCTGTTTTTT	CASSLRRRDGPGELFF
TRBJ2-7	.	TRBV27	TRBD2	TGTGCCAGCAGTTCGCCAGCGGGGAACCCCTACGAGCAGTACTTC	CASSSPAGNPYEQYF
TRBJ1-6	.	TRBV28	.	TGTGCCAGCAGCTCCGGGACTGGCGGTTATGGGGCTAATTCACCCCTCCACTTT	CASSSGTGGYGANSPLHF
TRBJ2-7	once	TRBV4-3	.	TGCGCCAGCAGCCGCGCCGAAACACCGGGACTTGCGGGCGAGCAGTACTTC	CASSRAETPGLAGEQYF
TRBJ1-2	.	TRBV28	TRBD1	TGTGCCAGCACAATTACAGGGGACGCCTATGGCTACACCTTC	CASTITGDAYGYTF
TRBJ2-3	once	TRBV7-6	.	TGTGCCAGCAGCTTAGTTTCCGGGGAGGCAGATACGCAGTATTTT	CASSLVSGEADTQYF
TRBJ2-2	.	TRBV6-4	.	TGTGCCAGCACGCCAGAACAGGGTACGGGGGAGCTGTTTTTT	CASTPEQGTGELFF
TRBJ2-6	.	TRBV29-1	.	TGCAGCGTTATACAGAGCTCTGGGGCCAACGTCCTGACTTTC	CSVIQSSGANVLTF
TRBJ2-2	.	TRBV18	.	TGTGCCAGCTCACCTATCGGACAGAGTCTCGGGGAGCTGTTTTTT	CASSPIGQSLGELFF
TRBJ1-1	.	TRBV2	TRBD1	TGTGCCAGCAGGCGCCGGGACAGCCAGGTCACTGAAGCTTTCTTT	CASRRRDSQVTEAFF
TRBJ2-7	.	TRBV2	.	TGTGCCAGCAGTGAAGCTGGGGCAGGGGGGGTGGAAGAGCAGTACTTC	CASSEAGAGGVEEQYF